The clone carrying this T cell receptor beta chain has a handful of counts. These data come from a study of T cells in Graves' hyperthyroidism and ophthalmopathy. Researchers barred patients who had uncontrolled infection, other autoimmune disease, pregnancy or lactation. The authors took PBMCs from 10 ml fresh peripheral blood. RNA transcripts served as the template for amplifying TCR beta CDR3 regions. The HTBI set primed first-round TCR CDR3 RT-PCR. One entry per CDR3 protein results from TCRdb running MiXCR on the multiplex PCR reads. The sample shows 700,000 or so distinct CDR3 sequences, approximately 16% of them seen only once. The clonotype comes from a man between 18 and 35 years old with Graves' hyperthyroidism. Sequenced sample: blood.

In DNA, the CDR3 is TGCGCCAGCAGCCAAGAGGGGGACCCCTTGAACTTAGCGGGAGCGGGGGAGACCCAGTACTTC. This encodes CASSQEGDPLNLAGAGETQYF. The chain couples TRBV4-3 to TRBJ2-5; 9 bases map to TRBD2. The CDR3 has 21 amino acids. Trimming at V came to 0 bases and at J to 5 bases, leaving 22 bases not matched to a gene. CDR1 LGHNA and CDR2 YSLEER come from the germline V gene.